This T cell receptor beta chain was documented in a study of blood T cells in healthy people across ages. Notes on the study in general: Long-lived donors carried more naive CD4+ cells and greater diversity than aged donors. Per million T cells, TCR beta diversity dropped about linearly as age rose.

Next came a second PCR, run for about 6 to 11 cycles, which used a sample-barcoded 5' primer along with a J-beta primer mix. TCRdb independently ran MiXCR on the 5' RACE reads; one entry per CDR3 protein. The table shows over 700,000 distinct CDR3 sequences, with 53% occurring only once. J lost 5 bases, V lost 6 bases, and 9 bases had no gene match. CDR1 and CDR2 from the germline V gene are MNHNY and SVGAGI (reference sequence). There are 14 residues in the CDR3. Each individual donor underwent a draw of 8.5 to 10 milliliters of peripheral blood. Each sample yielded at least 6 million isolated PBMCs. Concerning this clonotype: The antigen is undetermined.

The chain uses TRBV6-6 and TRBJ1-1; TRBD1 aligns across 7 bases. The sequence came from an older man in good health. Sequencing used blood. The CDR3 bases are TGTGCCAGCAGGCTAACAGGGGACCGTACTGAAGCTTTCTTT. Protein: CASRLTGDRTEAFF.